One TCR beta chain is described in this entry. Its specificity is unknown. The data originate from a study of OX40 agonist ivuxolimab in advanced cancers. In the study overall: In this trial design, patients received ivuxolimab intravenously at 0.01 to 10 mg/kg every 2 weeks.

Notes on the study in general: There were also nonresponders showing low normalized T-cell clonal expansion. Averaging showed that CD8+ T cells had more expanded clones than CD4+ did.

On cycle 4 day 1 and cycle 7 day 1, as well as at baseline, blood was sampled. Generated by immunoSEQ multiplex PCR, the TCRdb table keeps only in-frame clones and is missing some. This table holds approximately 94,000 clones, around four fifths found once. V lost 4 bases, J lost 2 bases, and 7 bases lay in between. The CDR3 has 13 residues. Germline V lookup: CDR1 LGHNA, CDR2 YNFKEQ. Sequenced material: CD4+ or CD8+ T cells sorted from blood, taken in a trial of the OX40 agonist ivuxolimab. The chain recombines TRBV4-2 with TRBJ2-3, with a possible D match to TRBD2 (5 bases). The source of this sequence is an adult with an advanced solid tumor such as melanoma, head and neck, liver or kidney cancer. The CDR3 nucleotides are TGTGCCAGCAGCCGGGGAGACACAGATACGCAGTATTTT. Protein product: CASSRGDTDTQYF.